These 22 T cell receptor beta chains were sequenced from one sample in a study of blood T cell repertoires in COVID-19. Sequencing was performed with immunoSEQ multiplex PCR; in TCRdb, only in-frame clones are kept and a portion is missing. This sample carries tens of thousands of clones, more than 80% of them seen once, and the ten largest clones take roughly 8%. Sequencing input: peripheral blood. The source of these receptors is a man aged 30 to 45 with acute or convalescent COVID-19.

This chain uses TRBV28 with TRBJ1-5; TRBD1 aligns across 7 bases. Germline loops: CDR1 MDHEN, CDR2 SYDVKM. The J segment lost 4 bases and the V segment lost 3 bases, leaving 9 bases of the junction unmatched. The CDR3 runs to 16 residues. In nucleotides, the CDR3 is TGTGCCAGCAGTTTCCGCTTACCGACAGGGAATCAGCCCCAGCATTTT. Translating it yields CASSFRLPTGNQPQHF.

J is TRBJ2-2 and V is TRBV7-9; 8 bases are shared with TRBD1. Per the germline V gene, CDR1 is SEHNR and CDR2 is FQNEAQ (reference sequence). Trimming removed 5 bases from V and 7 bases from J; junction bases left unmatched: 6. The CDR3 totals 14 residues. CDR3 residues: CASSQGTGYGELFF. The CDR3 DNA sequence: TGTGCCAGCAGCCAGGGGACAGGCTACGGGGAGCTGTTTTTT.

CDR3 nucleotides: TGTGCCAGCAGCCCGGACAGAAACTATGGCTACACCTTC. It yields the protein CASSPDRNYGYTF. The chain uses TRBV5-6 and TRBJ1-2; D is possibly TRBD1 (6 bases). Germline V CDR1 and CDR2: SGHDT, YYEEEE. V gave up 4 bases and J gave up 2 bases, with 9 bases separating them. CDR3 length: 13 amino acids.

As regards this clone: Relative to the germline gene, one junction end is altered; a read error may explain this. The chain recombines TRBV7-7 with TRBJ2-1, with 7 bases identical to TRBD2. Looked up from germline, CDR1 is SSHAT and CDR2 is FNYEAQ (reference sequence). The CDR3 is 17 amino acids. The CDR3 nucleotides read TGTGCTAGCAGCTGGGGGGGGTTAGTAGTTTACGAAAATGAGCAGTTCTTC. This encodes CASSWGGLVVYENEQFF.

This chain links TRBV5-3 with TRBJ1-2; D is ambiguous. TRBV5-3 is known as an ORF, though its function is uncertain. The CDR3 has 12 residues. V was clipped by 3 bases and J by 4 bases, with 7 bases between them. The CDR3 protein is CARSSTSYGYTF. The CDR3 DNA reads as TGTGCCAGAAGCTCGACTTCCTATGGCTACACCTTC.

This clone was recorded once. CDR3: CASSRAGGTDYGYTF. The CDR3 nucleotides are TGCGCCAGCAGCCGGGCGGGGGGGACGGATTATGGCTACACCTTC. The chain couples TRBV4-1 to TRBJ1-2, with D perhaps matching TRBD1 (5 bases). Trimming shortened V by 4 bases and J by 5 bases, and 17 bases separated the two germline ends. CDR1 MGHRA and CDR2 YSYEKL come from the germline V gene. The CDR3 totals 15 residues.

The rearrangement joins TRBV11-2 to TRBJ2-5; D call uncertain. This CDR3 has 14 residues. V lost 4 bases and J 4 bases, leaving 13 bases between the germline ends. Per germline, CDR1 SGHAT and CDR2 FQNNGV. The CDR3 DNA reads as TGTGCCAGCAGCTCACCCGGTGAGGCAGAGACCCAGTACTTC. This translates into CASSSPGEAETQYF.

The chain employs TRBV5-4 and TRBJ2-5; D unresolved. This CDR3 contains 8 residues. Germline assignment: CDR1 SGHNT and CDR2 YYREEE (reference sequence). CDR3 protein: CAEETQYF. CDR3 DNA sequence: TGTGCTGAGGAGACCCAGTACTTC.

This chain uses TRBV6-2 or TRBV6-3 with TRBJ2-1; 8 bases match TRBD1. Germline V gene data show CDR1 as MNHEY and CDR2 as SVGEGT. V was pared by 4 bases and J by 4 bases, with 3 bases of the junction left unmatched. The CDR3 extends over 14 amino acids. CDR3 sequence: CASSSRDRYNEQFF. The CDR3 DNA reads TGTGCCAGCAGTTCCCGGGACAGGTACAATGAGCAGTTCTTC.

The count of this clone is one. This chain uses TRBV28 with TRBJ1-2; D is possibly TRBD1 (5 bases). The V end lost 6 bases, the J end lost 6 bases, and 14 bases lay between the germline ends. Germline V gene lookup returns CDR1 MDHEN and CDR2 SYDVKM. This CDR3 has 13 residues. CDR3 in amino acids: CASSPWGKNGYTF. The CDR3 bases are TGTGCCAGCAGCCCCTGGGGCAAGAATGGCTACACCTTC.

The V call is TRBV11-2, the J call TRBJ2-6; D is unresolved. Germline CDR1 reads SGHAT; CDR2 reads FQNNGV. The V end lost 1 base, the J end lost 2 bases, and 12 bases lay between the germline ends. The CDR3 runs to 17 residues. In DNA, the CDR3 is TGTGCCAGCAGCTTAGTCTGGCTGCCGACTGGGGCCAACGTCCTGACTTTC. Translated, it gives CASSLVWLPTGANVLTF.

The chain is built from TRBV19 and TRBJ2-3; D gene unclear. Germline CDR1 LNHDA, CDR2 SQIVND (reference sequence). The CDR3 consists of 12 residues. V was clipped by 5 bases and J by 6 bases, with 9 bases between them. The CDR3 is CASSYTRDTQYF. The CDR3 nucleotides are TGTGCCAGTAGTTATACCCGGGATACGCAGTATTTT.

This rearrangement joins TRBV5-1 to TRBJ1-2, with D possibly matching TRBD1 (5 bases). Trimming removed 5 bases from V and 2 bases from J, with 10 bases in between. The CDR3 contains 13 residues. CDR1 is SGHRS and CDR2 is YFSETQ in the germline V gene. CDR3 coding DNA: TGCGCCAGCAGGCAGGGTTCCAACTATGGCTACACCTTC. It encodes CASRQGSNYGYTF.

The CDR3 reads CASSLRLANTQYF. CDR3 nucleotides: TGTGCCAGCAGTCTGAGACTAGCAAATACGCAGTATTTT. The chain uses TRBV28 and TRBJ2-3; TRBD2 matches at 7 bases. Looked up from germline, CDR1 is MDHEN and CDR2 is SYDVKM. The junction had 6 bases not matched to a gene; V was cut back by 5 bases and J by 7 bases. The length of the CDR3 is 13 residues.

The CDR3 loop reads CASSEGPGGAAETQYF. CDR3 bases: TGTGCCAGCAGTGAAGGCCCAGGGGGCGCAGCGGAGACCCAGTACTTC. This sequence joins TRBV6-1 and TRBJ2-5, with 8 bases aligning to TRBD1. From germline, CDR1 is MNHNS and CDR2 SASEGT. This CDR3 has 16 residues. Trimming at V came to 1 base and at J to 5 bases, leaving 9 bases not matched to a gene.

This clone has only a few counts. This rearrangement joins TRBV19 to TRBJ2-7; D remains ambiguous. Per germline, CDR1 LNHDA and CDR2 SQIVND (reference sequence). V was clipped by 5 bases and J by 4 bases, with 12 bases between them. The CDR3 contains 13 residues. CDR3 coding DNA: TGTGCCAGTAGTCCCCTACCCGCGTACGAGCAGTACTTC. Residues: CASSPLPAYEQYF. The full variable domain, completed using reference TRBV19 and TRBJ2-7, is DGGITQSPKYLFRKEGQNVTLSCEQNLNHDAMYWYRQDPGQGLRLIYYSQIVNDFQKGDIAEGYSVSREKKESFPLTVTSAQKNPTAFYLCASSPLPAYEQYFGPGTRLTVT.

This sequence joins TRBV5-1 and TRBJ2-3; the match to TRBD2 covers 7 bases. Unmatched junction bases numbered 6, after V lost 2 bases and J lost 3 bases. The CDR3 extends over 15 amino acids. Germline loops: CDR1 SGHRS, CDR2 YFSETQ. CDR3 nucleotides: TGCGCCAGCAGCTTTGGGAGGGCCGTTACAGATACGCAGTATTTT. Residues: CASSFGRAVTDTQYF.

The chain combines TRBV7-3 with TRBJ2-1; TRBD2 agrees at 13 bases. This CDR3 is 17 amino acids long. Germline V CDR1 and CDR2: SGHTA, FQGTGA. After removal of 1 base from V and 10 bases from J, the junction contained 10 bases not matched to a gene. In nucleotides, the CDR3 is TGTGCCAGCAGCTTAAAGGGTGGACTAGCGGGAGCTGGGGAGCAGTTCTTC. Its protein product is CASSLKGGLAGAGEQFF.

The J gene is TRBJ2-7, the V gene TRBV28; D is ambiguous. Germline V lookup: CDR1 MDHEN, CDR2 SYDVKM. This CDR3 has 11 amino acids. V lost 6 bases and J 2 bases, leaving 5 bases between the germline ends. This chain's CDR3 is CASRETYEQYF. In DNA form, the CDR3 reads TGTGCCAGCAGGGAGACCTACGAGCAGTACTTC. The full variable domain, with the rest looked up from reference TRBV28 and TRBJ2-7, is DVKVTQSSRYLVKRTGEKVFLECVQDMDHENMFWYRQDPGLGLRLIYFSYDVKMKEKGDIPEGYSVSREKKERFSLILESASTNQTSMYLCASRETYEQYFGPGTRLTVT.

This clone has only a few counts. CDR3 nucleotide sequence: TGTGCCAGCAGCCCCTCTTTGGGGCTCCGTGAGCAGTTCTTC. Its protein is CASSPSLGLREQFF. This chain links TRBV9 with TRBJ2-1, with a tentative D call TRBD1 (5 bases). CDR1 is SGDLS and CDR2 is YYNGEE in the germline V gene. The germline V and J ends were trimmed by 4 bases and 9 bases, with 17 bases remaining between them. CDR3 length equals 14 residues.

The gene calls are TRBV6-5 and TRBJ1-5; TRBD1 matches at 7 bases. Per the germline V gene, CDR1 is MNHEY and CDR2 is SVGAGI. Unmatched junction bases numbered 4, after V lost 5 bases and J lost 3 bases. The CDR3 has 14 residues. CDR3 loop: CASSRQGNNQPQHF. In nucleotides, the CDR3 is TGTGCCAGCAGTCGACAGGGAAACAATCAGCCCCAGCATTTT.

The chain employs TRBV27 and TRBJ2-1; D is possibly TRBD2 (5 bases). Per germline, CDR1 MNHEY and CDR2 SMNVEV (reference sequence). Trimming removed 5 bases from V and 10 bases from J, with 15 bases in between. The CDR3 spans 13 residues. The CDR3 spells CASSTHAGGEQFF. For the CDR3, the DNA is TGTGCCAGCAGTACCCACGCCGGCGGGGAGCAGTTCTTC.